This entry describes one T cell receptor (beta chain). At least ten counts were recorded for this clonotype. Its specific antigen is unknown. Per-nucleotide qualities are absent, and no much larger clonotype sits a single base away. The data originate from a study of T cells in Graves' hyperthyroidism and ophthalmopathy (dated by TCRdb to the late 2010s). Notes on the research overall: Peripheral blood was sampled at the time of initial diagnosis, prior to any treatment. TCR V-J signatures able to tell the groups apart were searched for in a discovery cohort of approximately 95 patients, of whom around 42 had Graves' ophthalmopathy and roughly 57 had stable Graves' hyperthyroidism. Prospective prediction of ophthalmopathy was tested in an independent validation cohort of some 20 hyperthyroidism patients and around 16 patients who later progressed to ophthalmopathy. The 75 to 100 discovery patients were divided at random into training and test sets in a 7:3 ratio. In roughly six Graves' hyperthyroidism patients, the study also compared T-cell repertoires from thyroid tissue with T-cell repertoires from blood. Following sampling, methimazole starting at 30 mg daily was given to hyperthyroidism patients, and high-dose intravenous methylprednisolone was given to ophthalmopathy patients. The paper describes TCR Vbeta CDR3 sequencing of 135 peripheral blood samples, made up of around 41 ophthalmopathy patients, around 78 hyperthyroidism patients and 17 progressor patients.

Results the study describes overall, beyond this receptor: No statistical method was used to set the sample size in advance, and investigators knew the group allocation. Most expanded thyroid clonotypes (frequency above 0.001) were also detected in blood, suggesting blood repertoires may reflect thyroid immune responses. A 13 V-J signature model separated ophthalmopathy from stable hyperthyroidism, with approximately 87% sensitivity and about 81% specificity in cross-validation and 80%/75% in testing. In validation, the model predicted progression to ophthalmopathy with around 71% sensitivity and 72% to 75% specificity, a median of 6.5 months before onset.

Ophthalmopathy patients had moderately to severely active disease, Clinical Activity Score of at least 3, NOSPECS grade of at least 4, and duration under 3 months. Exclusion was applied to patients with uncontrolled infections, other autoimmune diseases, pregnancy or lactation. Diagnoses were based on clinical symptoms, serum thyroxine and TRAb, thyroid ultrasound and orbital computed tomography. Ficoll-Paque density gradient centrifugation was used to isolate PBMCs from 8.5 to 10 ml of fresh peripheral blood. Total RNA was extracted with Trizol reagent, and quality was checked on an Agilent 2100 Bioanalyzer. The CDR3 has 14 amino acids, counting the end cysteine and phenylalanine. The sequence is cut down to CDR3 DNA, 42 bases in frame from base 1. Trimming at the junction amounts to 6 bases on V and 1 base on J, and the germline ends lie 12 bases apart. Amplification of TCR beta CDR3 regions was carried out from RNA transcripts. A first-round RT-PCR of the TCR CDR3 used the HTBI primer set with the Qiagen OneStep RT-PCR kit. Libraries were constructed in a second round of multiplex PCR, after which size selection and purification were carried out. Libraries were sequenced paired-end with 100 bp reads on an Illumina HiSeq2000. Per the authors' processing: SOAPnuke was used to process the raw data, throwing out any read that contained adapters or uncalled bases, had a mean Phred below 15, or lacked an exact constant-primer or identifier match. COPE v1.2.5 was used to merge the high-quality paired reads, and each unique nucleotide sequence was defined as a clonotype. MiTCR v1.1 was used to align the clonotypes against IMGT TRBV, TRBD and TRBJ reference segments. The analysis included only V-J combinations with a frequency above 0.0001, which together covered over 98% of the repertoires. A TCS score was defined as the ratio between F50 (clonal expansion) and ExV (chaos), using BLOSUM62-based TCRdist between CDR3 peptides within each V-J. Welch's t-statistics and random forest reduced 514 V-J features to 13, which were used in a naive Bayes classifier (R e1071). The public reads were quality trimmed at Q25 with fastp and then assembled into clones with MiXCR by TCRdb, keeping productive beta chains. Records with the same CDR3 protein are collapsed into one entry carrying the most frequent genes and DNA. What appears here as the V and J calls and clone size reflects TCRdb's work, not the paper's. This sample comprises around 500,000 distinct CDR3 sequences, approximately 16% of them detected only once. Together, the top ten hold 25% to 35% of the sample.

The receptor's source is a woman in her 30s with Graves' ophthalmopathy. The chain links TRBV12-3 or TRBV12-4 with TRBJ1-1, with an unclear D gene assignment. Sequencing was done on a sample of blood. CDR3 sequence: CASRSWVWNTEAFF. The nucleotide sequence is TGTGCCAGCAGGTCCTGGGTGTGGAACACTGAAGCTTTCTTT.